Listed below are T cell receptor beta chains from one sample, sequenced in a study of Ad26.COV2.S vaccination and SARS-CoV-2 variants. This table comes from immunoSEQ multiplex PCR, and its TCRdb copy is limited to in-frame clones, with some not included. The repertoire holds 240,000 or so clones, with roughly 90% as singletons. The sequencing here drew on peripheral blood, taken in a trial of Ad26.COV2.S vaccine versus placebo. The receptors here all came from a person between 18 and 60 years old who received the Ad26.COV2.S COVID-19 vaccine or a placebo. The CDR3 runs from the conserved cysteine through the conserved F or W. A D gene is named only where the DNA matches it firmly. Size is stated for part of the rows, as once, few or many counts, or as a class when the clone is expanded.

CDR3: CASSWEGRGGTQYF
DNA: TGTGCCAGCAGTTGGGAGGGCCGAGGCGGTACGCAGTATTTT
J: TRBJ2-3
size: NA
V: TRBV7-6
D: TRBD2

CDR3: CASREPEGGSYEQYF
DNA: TGTGCCAGCAGGGAACCTGAGGGGGGCAGCTACGAGCAGTACTTC
J: TRBJ2-7
size: NA
V: TRBV2
D: NA

CDR3: CASSLGGWDQYNEQFF
DNA: TGTGCCAGCAGCTTGGGAGGTTGGGACCAGTACAATGAGCAGTTCTTC
J: TRBJ2-1
size: NA
V: TRBV5-4
D: NA

CDR3: CASSPPGQPPAGANVLTF
DNA: TGTGCCAGCTCACCACCGGGACAGCCTCCAGCTGGGGCCAACGTCCTGACTTTC
J: TRBJ2-6
size: NA
V: TRBV18
D: TRBD1

CDR3: CAVYPGTGQGTYNEQFF
DNA: TGTGCCGTTTACCCCGGGACAGGGCAGGGAACCTACAATGAGCAGTTCTTC
J: TRBJ2-1
size: NA
V: TRBV28
D: TRBD1

CDR3: CASSETSGRGEQFF
DNA: TGTGCCAGCAGTGAGACTAGCGGGAGGGGTGAGCAGTTCTTC
J: TRBJ2-1
size: NA
V: TRBV6-1
D: TRBD2

CDR3: CASSLGQTGNTIYF
DNA: TGTGCCAGCAGCTTGGGACAGACTGGAAACACCATATATTTT
J: TRBJ1-3
size: NA
V: TRBV5-4
D: NA

CDR3: CASSQEPTGGRDTQYF
DNA: TGTGCCAGCAGCCAAGAGCCTACGGGGGGGCGAGATACGCAGTATTTT
J: TRBJ2-3
size: NA
V: TRBV3-1/TRBV3-2
D: TRBD2

CDR3: CASSFLSGTEEKLFF
DNA: TGTGCCAGCAGTTTTCTATCTGGGACCGAGGAAAAACTGTTTTTT
J: TRBJ1-4
size: once
V: TRBV27
D: NA

CDR3: CAISDPGTGVLSGGYTF
DNA: TGTGCCATCAGTGATCCCGGGACAGGGGTGCTATCTGGCGGCTACACCTTC
J: TRBJ1-2
size: NA
V: TRBV10-3
D: TRBD1

CDR3: CASSPGLAGPSNEQFF
DNA: TGCGCCAGCAGTCCAGGACTAGCGGGCCCCTCCAATGAGCAGTTCTTC
J: TRBJ2-1
size: NA
V: TRBV5-1
D: TRBD2

CDR3: CASSGQAYEQYF
DNA: TGTGCCAGCAGTGGACAGGCCTACGAGCAGTACTTC
J: TRBJ2-7
size: NA
V: TRBV6-1
D: NA

CDR3: CASSRDYTYEQYF
DNA: TGTGCCAGCAGCCGGGACTATACCTACGAGCAGTACTTC
J: TRBJ2-7
size: NA
V: TRBV2
D: TRBD2

CDR3: CASSPGLAVVSQYF
DNA: TGCGCCAGCAGCCCGGGACTAGCGGTTGTGTCGCAGTACTTC
J: TRBJ2-7
size: NA
V: TRBV5-1
D: TRBD2

CDR3: CASSQFGRGSYEQYF
DNA: TGCGCCAGCAGCCAATTCGGCCGGGGCTCCTACGAGCAGTACTTC
J: TRBJ2-7
size: NA
V: TRBV4-1
D: NA

CDR3: CASSEAEVKLFF
DNA: TGTGCCAGCAGTGAAGCGGAGGTAAAACTGTTTTTT
J: TRBJ1-4
size: NA
V: TRBV6-1
D: NA

CDR3: CASSQGRQGRGNTIYF
DNA: TGTGCCAGCAGCCAAGGCCGACAGGGTAGGGGAAACACCATATATTTT
J: TRBJ1-3
size: NA
V: TRBV3-1/TRBV3-2
D: TRBD1

CDR3: CASSLGSIGELFF
DNA: TGTGCCAGCAGCTTAGGATCCATAGGGGAGCTGTTTTTT
J: TRBJ2-2
size: NA
V: TRBV7-9
D: NA

CDR3: CASSFPGGGGLFGTQYF
DNA: TGTGCCAGCAGTTTTCCCGGTGGCGGGGGGCTGTTCGGTACGCAGTATTTT
J: TRBJ2-3
size: NA
V: TRBV6-2/TRBV6-3
D: TRBD2

CDR3: CASAPDRDDEQYF
DNA: TGTGCCAGCGCCCCGGACAGGGACGACGAGCAGTACTTC
J: TRBJ2-7
size: NA
V: TRBV6-5
D: TRBD1

CDR3: CASSYIGDRREQYF
DNA: TGTGCCAGCAGTTATATCGGGGACCGACGCGAGCAGTACTTC
J: TRBJ2-7
size: NA
V: TRBV6-5
D: NA

CDR3: CAIRGTSGRNTGELFF
DNA: TGTGCCATCAGGGGGACTAGCGGGAGGAACACCGGGGAGCTGTTTTTT
J: TRBJ2-2
size: NA
V: TRBV10-3
D: TRBD2

CDR3: CASSSPGRLKETQYF
DNA: TGTGCCAGCAGCTCTCCGGGACGGCTTAAAGAGACCCAGTACTTC
J: TRBJ2-5
size: NA
V: TRBV7-2
D: NA